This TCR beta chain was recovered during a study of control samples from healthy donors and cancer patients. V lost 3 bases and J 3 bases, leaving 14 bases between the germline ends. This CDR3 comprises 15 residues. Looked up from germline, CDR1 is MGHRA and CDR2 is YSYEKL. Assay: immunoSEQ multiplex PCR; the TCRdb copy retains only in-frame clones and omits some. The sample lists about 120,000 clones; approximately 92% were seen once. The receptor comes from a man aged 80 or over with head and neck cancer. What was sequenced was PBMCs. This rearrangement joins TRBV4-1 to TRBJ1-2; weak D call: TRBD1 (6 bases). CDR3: CASSHQGKKDYGYTF. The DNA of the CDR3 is TGCGCCAGCAGCCATCAGGGGAAAAAGGACTATGGCTACACCTTC.